The source of this T cell receptor (beta chain) is a study of cytomegalovirus exposure and HLA in healthy donors. Whole-study findings and limits: TCR beta chains numbering 164 were designated cytomegalovirus-associated. According to an earlier analysis, most TCR beta V segments yielded productive rearrangements about 90% or about 30% of the time.

This PCR relied on a set of 60 Vbeta primers and 13 Jbeta primers. Here immunoSEQ multiplex PCR was the method, and the copy in TCRdb shows in-frame clones only, minus some. The sample includes 190,000 or so clones, 80% to 85% of them seen just once. Germline assignment: CDR1 SGHTA and CDR2 FQGNSA. The CDR3 extends over 15 amino acids. To note about this clone: What it binds is not known.

This rearrangement joins TRBV7-2 to TRBJ2-5; 10 bases align to TRBD2. The J call may be faulty, since TRBJ2-7 better matches the DNA end. The sequence derives from a man between 45 and 60 years old in good health and CMV-seronegative. The sequenced sample consisted of PBMCs. CDR3 sequence: CASSLASGRSYEQYF. The CDR3 nucleotides are TGTGCCAGCAGCTTAGCTAGCGGGAGGTCCTACGAGCAGTACTTC.